This T cell receptor beta chain was identified in a study of CD8 T cells in ankylosing spondylitis. Study-level points and caveats: Seemingly characteristic of ankylosing spondylitis blood was a TCR beta motif consisting of several highly homologous variants. Those disease-linked clones were CD8+; they were also relatively rare in peripheral blood.

TCRdb re-called the 5' RACE reads with MiXCR, one entry per CDR3 protein. Altogether some 130,000 distinct CDR3 sequences are present, about 7% being singletons, with the ten largest covering 9.5% to 15%. The table lists this clonotype with many counts. Its specificity is unknown. The V segment lost 5 bases and the J segment 0 bases; nucleotides outside the gene matches: 8. The germline CDR1 and CDR2 sequences are LNHDA and SQIVND (reference sequence). This CDR3 region has 17 residues. The receptor was derived from a female donor with ankylosing spondylitis or in good health (not recorded which). Material: blood, either unsorted or a sorted T cell fraction (not recorded which). The chain has TRBV19 and TRBJ1-3; 9 nucleotides align to TRBD1. CDR3 amino acids: CASSPWGTGSSGNTIYF. Written as DNA, the CDR3 is TGTGCCAGTAGTCCGTGGGGGACAGGGAGCTCTGGAAACACCATATATTTT.